This T cell receptor beta chain was observed in a study of T cells after yellow fever vaccination. Notes on the study in general: Weaker overall was a secondary response that nonetheless peaked faster, on day 5 versus 15.

V was cut by 1 base and J by 5 bases, with 6 bases left in between. There are 14 residues in the CDR3. The germline gives CDR1 SGHDN, CDR2 FVKESK. The study made its TCR cDNA through 5'RACE template switching. That step introduced a universal primer site along with UMIs. TCRdb re-called the 5' RACE reads with MiXCR, one entry per CDR3 protein. This repertoire shows 450,000 to 650,000 distinct CDR3 sequences, 21% found once; its top ten account for around 17%. The table lists this clonotype with many counts. Antigen specificity is unknown. Sequenced here: PBMCs, sampled around 3 weeks after the first yellow fever vaccination. This chain joins TRBV14 and TRBJ1-6; D gene ambiguous. The sequence was obtained from a man between 18 and 35 years old who received the YFV17D yellow fever vaccine. The DNA of the CDR3 is TGTGCCAGCAGCCAAGGCAGAGATAATTCACCCCTCCACTTT. Its translation is CASSQGRDNSPLHF.